This T cell receptor (beta chain) is drawn from a study of blood T cell repertoires in COVID-19. The protocol was immunoSEQ multiplex PCR, while the TCRdb copy is restricted to in-frame clones and leaves out a portion. The table has some 350,000 clones, about 90% seen once; the top ten hold 5.3%. Individuals aged roughly 18 to 100 years were recruited from approximately 24 US areas. The CDR3 is made up of 10 amino acids. CDR1 and CDR2 (germline): GTSNPN, SVGIG (reference sequence). The sequenced sample was PBMCs or T cells enriched from blood (not recorded which). The V gene is TRBV30, the J gene TRBJ1-1; 8 nucleotides line up with TRBD1. The sequence was obtained from a woman in her twenties or thirties who had recovered from COVID-19. CDR3 sequence reads: CATGDTEAFF. The CDR3 coding sequence is TGTGCGACAGGGGACACTGAAGCTTTCTTT.